This paragraph reports one TCR beta chain. Its antigen is as yet unknown. Germline is not matched at one junction end, which may reflect a read error. Next came a second PCR, run for roughly 6 to 11 cycles, which used a sample-barcoded 5' primer along with a J-beta primer mix. Every sample returned 2.5 million or more CDR3-containing paired-end reads. One entry per CDR3 protein, called by TCRdb with MiXCR from the 5' RACE reads. The repertoire consists of approximately 1.5 million distinct CDR3 sequences, with about 31% occurring once and the leading ten covering around 11%. This record comes from a study of blood T cells in healthy people across ages. General study findings and limits: Naive T cell percentage by flow cytometry tracked strongly with beta diversity. Per million T cells, the diversity of TCR beta decreased roughly linearly as age advanced.

The CDR3 loop spans 13 amino acids. Germline CDR1 reads SGHAT; CDR2 reads FQNNGV. Material for sequencing was blood. V usage is TRBV11-2 and J usage is TRBJ2-1; a possible D gene is TRBD2 (6 bases). The origin of this receptor is a woman aged 25 to 39 in good health. The CDR3 loop reads CASNLAAYNEQFF. The CDR3 nucleotides read TGTGCCAGCAACTTAGCGGCCTACAATGAGCAGTTCTTC.